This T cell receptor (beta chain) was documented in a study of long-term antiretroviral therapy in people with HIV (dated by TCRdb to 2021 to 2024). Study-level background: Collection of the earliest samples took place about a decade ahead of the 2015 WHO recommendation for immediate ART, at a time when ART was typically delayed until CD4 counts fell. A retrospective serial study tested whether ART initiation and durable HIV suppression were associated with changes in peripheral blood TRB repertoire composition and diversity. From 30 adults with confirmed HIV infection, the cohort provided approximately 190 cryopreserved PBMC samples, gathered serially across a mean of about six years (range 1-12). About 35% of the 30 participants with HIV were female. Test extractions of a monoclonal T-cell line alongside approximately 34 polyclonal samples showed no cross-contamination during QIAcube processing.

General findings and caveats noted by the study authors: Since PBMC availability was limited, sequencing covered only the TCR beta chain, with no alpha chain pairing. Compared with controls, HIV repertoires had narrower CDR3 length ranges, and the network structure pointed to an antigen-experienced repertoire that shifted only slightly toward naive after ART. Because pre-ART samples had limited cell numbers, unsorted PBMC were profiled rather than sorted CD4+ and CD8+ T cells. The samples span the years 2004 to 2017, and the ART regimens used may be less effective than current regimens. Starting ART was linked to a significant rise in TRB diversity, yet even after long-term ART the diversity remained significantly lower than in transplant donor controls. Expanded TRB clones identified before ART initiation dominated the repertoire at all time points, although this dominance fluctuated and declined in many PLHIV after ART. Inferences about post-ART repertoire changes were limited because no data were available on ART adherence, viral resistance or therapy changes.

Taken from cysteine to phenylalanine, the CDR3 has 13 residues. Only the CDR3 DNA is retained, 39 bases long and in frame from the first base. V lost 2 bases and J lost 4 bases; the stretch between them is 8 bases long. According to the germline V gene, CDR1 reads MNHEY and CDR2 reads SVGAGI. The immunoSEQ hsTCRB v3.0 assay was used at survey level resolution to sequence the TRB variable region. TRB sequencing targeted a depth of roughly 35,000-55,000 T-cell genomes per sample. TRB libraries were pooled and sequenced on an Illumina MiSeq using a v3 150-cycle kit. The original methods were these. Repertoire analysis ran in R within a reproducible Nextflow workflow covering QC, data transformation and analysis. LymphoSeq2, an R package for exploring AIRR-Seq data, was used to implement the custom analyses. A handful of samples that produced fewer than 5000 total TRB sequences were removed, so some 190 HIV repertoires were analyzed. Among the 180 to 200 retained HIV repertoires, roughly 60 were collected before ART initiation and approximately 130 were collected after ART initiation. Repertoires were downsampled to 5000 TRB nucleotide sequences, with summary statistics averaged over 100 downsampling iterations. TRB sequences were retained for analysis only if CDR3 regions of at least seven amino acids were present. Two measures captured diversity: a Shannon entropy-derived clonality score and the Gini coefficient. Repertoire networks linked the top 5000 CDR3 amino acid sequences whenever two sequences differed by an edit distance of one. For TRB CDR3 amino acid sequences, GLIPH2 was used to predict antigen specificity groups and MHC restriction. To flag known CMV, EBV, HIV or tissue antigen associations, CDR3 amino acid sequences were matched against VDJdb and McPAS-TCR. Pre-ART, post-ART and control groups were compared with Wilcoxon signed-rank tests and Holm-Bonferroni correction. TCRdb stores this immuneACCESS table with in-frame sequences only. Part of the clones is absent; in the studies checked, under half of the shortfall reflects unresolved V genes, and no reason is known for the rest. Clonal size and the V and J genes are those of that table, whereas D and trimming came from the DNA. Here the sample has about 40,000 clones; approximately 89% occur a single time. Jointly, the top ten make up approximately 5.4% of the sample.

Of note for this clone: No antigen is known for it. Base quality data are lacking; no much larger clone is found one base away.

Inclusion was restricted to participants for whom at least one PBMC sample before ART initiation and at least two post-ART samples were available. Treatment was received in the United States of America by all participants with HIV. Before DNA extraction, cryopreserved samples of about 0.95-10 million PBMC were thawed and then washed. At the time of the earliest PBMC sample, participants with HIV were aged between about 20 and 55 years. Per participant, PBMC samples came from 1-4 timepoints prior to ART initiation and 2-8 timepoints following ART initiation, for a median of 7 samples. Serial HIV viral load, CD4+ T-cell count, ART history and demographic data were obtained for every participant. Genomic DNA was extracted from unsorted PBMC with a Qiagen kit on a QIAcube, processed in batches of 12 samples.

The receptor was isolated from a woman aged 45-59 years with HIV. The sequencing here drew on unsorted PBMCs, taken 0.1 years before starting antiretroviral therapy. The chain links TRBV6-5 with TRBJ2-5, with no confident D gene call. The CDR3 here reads CASSYGVAETQYF. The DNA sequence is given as TGTGCCAGCAGTTACGGGGTCGCAGAGACCCAGTACTTC.